Below, 2 T cell receptor beta chains from the same sample are listed, as sequenced in a study of T-cell memory formation after mild COVID-19. TCRdb analysed the 5' RACE reads with MiXCR anew, one entry per CDR3 protein. The sample carries 400,000 to 500,000 distinct CDR3 sequences, more than 15% recorded once. Material for sequencing was PBMCs or a T cell subset sorted from them (not recorded which). These receptors came from a man aged 18-30 years who had mild COVID-19 (a few samples of this study predate the infection). Cell type and time point are not known.

The chain has TRBV6-1 and TRBJ2-7; D is tentatively TRBD1 or TRBD2 (6 bases each). Looked up from germline, CDR1 is MNHNS and CDR2 is SASEGT. Trimming cost V 10 bases and J 5 bases, with 18 bases left between them. This CDR3 is 13 amino acids long. The CDR3 DNA is TGTGCCACCCCCGGCTGGGGGGCGGACGAGCAGTACTTC. Amino acids: CATPGWGADEQYF.

In DNA form, the CDR3 reads TGCGCCAGCAGCCAAGTGAGGGCAGCTAACTATGGCTACACCTTC. Translation gives CASSQVRAANYGYTF. The chain combines TRBV4-3 with TRBJ1-2; the D is unclear. Germline CDR1 LGHNA, CDR2 YSLEER. The V end was cut by 1 base, the J end by 0 bases, with 9 bases between. This CDR3 spans 15 amino acids.